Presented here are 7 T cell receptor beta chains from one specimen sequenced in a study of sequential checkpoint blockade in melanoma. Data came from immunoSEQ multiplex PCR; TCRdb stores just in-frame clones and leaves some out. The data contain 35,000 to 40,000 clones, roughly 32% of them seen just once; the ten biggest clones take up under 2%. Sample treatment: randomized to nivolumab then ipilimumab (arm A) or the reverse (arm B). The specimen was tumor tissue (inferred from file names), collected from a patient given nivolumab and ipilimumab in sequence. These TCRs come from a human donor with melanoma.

CDR3 residues: CASSTPGQLYEQYF. In nucleotides, the CDR3 is TGTGCCAGTAGTACCCCCGGACAGCTCTACGAGCAGTACTTC. The chain is built from TRBV19 and TRBJ2-7, with TRBD1 as a possible D gene (6 bases). The CDR3 consists of 14 residues. Germline values: CDR1 LNHDA, CDR2 SQIVND (reference sequence). V lost 4 bases and J lost 3, with 13 bases in between.

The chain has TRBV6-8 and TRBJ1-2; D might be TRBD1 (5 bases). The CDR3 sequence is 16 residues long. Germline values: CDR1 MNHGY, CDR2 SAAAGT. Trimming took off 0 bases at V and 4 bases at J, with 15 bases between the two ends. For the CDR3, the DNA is TGTGCCAGCAGTTACTCGTCGATAGGGGTGTCCTATGGCTACACCTTC. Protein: CASSYSSIGVSYGYTF.

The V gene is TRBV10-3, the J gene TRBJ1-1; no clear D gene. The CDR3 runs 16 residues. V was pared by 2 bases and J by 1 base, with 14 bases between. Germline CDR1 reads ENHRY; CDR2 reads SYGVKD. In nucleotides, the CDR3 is TGTGCCATCAGTGAGAATCCCCGGGGTGGGAACACTGAAGCTTTCTTT. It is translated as CAISENPRGGNTEAFF.

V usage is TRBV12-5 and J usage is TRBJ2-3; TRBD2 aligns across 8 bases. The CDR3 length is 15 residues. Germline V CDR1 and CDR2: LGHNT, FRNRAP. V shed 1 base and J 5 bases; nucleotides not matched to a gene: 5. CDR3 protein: CASGLGAGVEDTQYF. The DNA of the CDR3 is TGTGCTAGTGGTTTGGGAGCGGGAGTTGAAGATACGCAGTATTTT. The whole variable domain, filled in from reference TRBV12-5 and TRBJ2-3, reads DARVTQTPRHKVTEMGQEVTMRCQPILGHNTVFWYRQTMMQGLELLAYFRNRAPLDDSGMPKDRFSAEMPDATLATLKIQPSEPRDSAVYFCASGLGAGVEDTQYFGPGTRLTVL.

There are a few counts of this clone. CDR3 in amino acids: CATSRDRGKQETQYF. CDR3 DNA: TGTGCCACCAGCAGAGATCGGGGGAAACAAGAGACCCAGTACTTC. V gene TRBV15 combines with J gene TRBJ2-5; maybe TRBD2 (6 bases). CDR3 length: 15 amino acids. Germline CDR1 is LNHNV and CDR2 is YYDKDF (reference sequence). The V end lost 0 bases, the J end lost 2 bases, and 10 bases lay between the germline ends.

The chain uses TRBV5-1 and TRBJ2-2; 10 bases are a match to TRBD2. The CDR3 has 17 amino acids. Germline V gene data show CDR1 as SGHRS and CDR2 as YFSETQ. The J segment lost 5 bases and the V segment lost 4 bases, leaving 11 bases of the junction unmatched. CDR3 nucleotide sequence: TGCGCCAGCAGCCATCCTAGCGGGGGAATTAATACCGGGGAGCTGTTTTTT. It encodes CASSHPSGGINTGELFF. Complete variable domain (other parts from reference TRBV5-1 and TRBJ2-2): KAGVTQTPRYLIKTRGQQVTLSCSPISGHRSVSWYQQTPGQGLQFLFEYFSETQRNKGNFPGRFSGRQFSNSRSEMNVSTLELGDSALYLCASSHPSGGINTGELFFGEGSRLTVL.

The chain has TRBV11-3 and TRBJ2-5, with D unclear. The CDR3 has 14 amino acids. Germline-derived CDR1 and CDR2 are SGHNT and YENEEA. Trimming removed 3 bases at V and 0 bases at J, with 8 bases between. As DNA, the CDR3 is TGTGCCAGCAGCTTCGGACCGTACCAAGAGACCCAGTACTTC. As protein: CASSFGPYQETQYF.